A single sample gave rise to the 9 T cell receptor beta chains below, sequenced in a study of T-cell memory formation after mild COVID-19. TCRdb recomputed calls from the 5' RACE reads with MiXCR, one row per CDR3 protein. The sample includes about 360,000 distinct CDR3 sequences, 13% of them seen just once. What was sequenced was PBMCs or a T cell subset sorted from them (not recorded which). The receptors were gathered from a man between 18 and 35 years old who had mild COVID-19 (a few samples of this study predate the infection). Cell type and time point are not known.

This clonotype has only a few counts. The V call is TRBV5-5, the J call TRBJ1-6; unclear D gene. The germline V and J ends were trimmed by 4 bases and 0 bases, with 14 bases remaining between them. Per the germline V gene, CDR1 is SGHKS and CDR2 is YYEKEE (reference sequence). The CDR3 is made up of 17 amino acids. This CDR3 reads CASSPWEGSSYNSPLHF. CDR3 nucleotides: TGTGCCAGCAGCCCTTGGGAAGGAAGCTCCTATAATTCACCCCTCCACTTT.

This clonotype was seen a few times. This chain joins TRBV4-1 and TRBJ2-7, with TRBD1 matching over 9 bases. CDR3 length: 15 residues. Germline CDR1 and CDR2: MGHRA and YSYEKL. J lost 6 bases, V lost 4 bases, and 10 bases had no gene match. CDR3 coding DNA: TGCGCCAGCAGCCGAGGACAGGGGAAGGCTCTCGAGCAGTACTTC. The encoded protein is CASSRGQGKALEQYF.

The chain recombines TRBV25-1 with TRBJ2-1; no definite D call. Trimming took 8 bases from V and 5 from J, leaving 19 bases between them. The CDR3 sequence is 15 residues long. CDR1 MGHDK and CDR2 SYGVNS come from the germline V gene. This CDR3 reads CASHNHGSPNNEQFF. CDR3 DNA: TGTGCCAGCCACAATCACGGGTCCCCCAACAATGAGCAGTTCTTC.

This clonotype turned up a few times. The rearrangement joins TRBV6-5 to TRBJ2-7; D unresolved. Germline V gene lookup returns CDR1 MNHEY and CDR2 SVGAGI. The length of the CDR3 is 16 residues. The ends were cut back, 6 bases at V and 1 base at J, with 19 bases in the middle. CDR3 nucleotides: TGTGCCAGCAGCCCTAGAGCTGGCCACATTTCCTACGAGCAGTACGTC. The encoded protein is CASSPRAGHISYEQYV.

The chain couples TRBV10-3 to TRBJ1-1; D is perhaps TRBD1 (5 bases). Trimming left V 2 bases short and J 4 bases short, with 8 bases between. The CDR3 consists of 13 residues. Germline V lookup: CDR1 ENHRY, CDR2 SYGVKD. Here the CDR3 reads CAISELGVTEAFF. The CDR3 nucleotides are TGTGCCATCAGTGAGCTGGGGGTCACTGAAGCTTTCTTT.

The V call is TRBV12-3 or TRBV12-4, the J call TRBJ1-3, with D uncertain. The CDR3 length is 14 residues. V lost 2 bases and J lost 1, with 6 bases in between. CDR3 bases: TGTGCCAGCAGTTTAATCGGTTCTGGAAACACCATATATTTT. Amino acids: CASSLIGSGNTIYF.

With respect to this clonotype: A read error may explain this, as a much larger clone is one base away. The rearrangement uses TRBV24-1 and TRBJ2-3; TRBD1 agrees at 8 bases. CDR1 is KGHDR, CDR2 SFDVKD, per germline. This CDR3 region has 14 residues. CDR3 DNA sequence: TGTGCCACCAGTGAAGCGACAGGGGCAGATACGAAGTATTTT. It specifies CATSEATGADTKYF.

This clonotype was observed a few times. The chain combines TRBV9 with TRBJ2-1; D not resolved. CDR1 is SGDLS, CDR2 YYNGEE, per germline. The CDR3 runs to 13 residues. The V end lost 4 bases, the J end lost 4 bases, and 9 bases lay between the germline ends. The DNA of the CDR3 is TGTGCCAGCAGCCCCGCCCAATACAATGAGCAGTTCTTC. The encoded protein is CASSPAQYNEQFF.

The CDR3 protein is CASSEHLGLVDTEAFF. CDR3 in DNA: TGTGCCAGCAGTGAACATTTGGGGTTGGTCGACACTGAAGCTTTCTTT. The gene calls are TRBV6-1 and TRBJ1-1; no clear D. The germline V gene encodes CDR1 MNHNS and CDR2 SASEGT. Trimming shortened V by 2 bases and J by 3 bases, and 16 bases separated the two germline ends. The CDR3 is 16 residues long.